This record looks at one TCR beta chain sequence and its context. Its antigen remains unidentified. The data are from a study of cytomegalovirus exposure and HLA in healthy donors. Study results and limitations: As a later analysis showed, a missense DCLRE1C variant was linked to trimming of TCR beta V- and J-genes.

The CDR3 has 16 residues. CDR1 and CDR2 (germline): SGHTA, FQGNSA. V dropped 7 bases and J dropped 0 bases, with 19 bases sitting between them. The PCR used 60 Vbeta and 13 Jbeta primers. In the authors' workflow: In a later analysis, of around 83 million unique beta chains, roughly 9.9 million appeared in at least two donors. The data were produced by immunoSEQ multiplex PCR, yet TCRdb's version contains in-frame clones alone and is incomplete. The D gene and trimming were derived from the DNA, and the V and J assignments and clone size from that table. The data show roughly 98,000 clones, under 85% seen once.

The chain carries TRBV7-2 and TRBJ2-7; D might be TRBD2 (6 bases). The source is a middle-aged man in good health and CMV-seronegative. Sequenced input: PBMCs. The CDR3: CASTSYSGMSSYEQYF. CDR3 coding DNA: TGTGCCAGCACCTCCTATAGCGGCATGAGCTCCTACGAGCAGTACTTC.